The subject of this entry is one TCR beta chain. The data belong to a study of shared clonotypes between healthy human individuals. This table comes from immunoSEQ multiplex PCR, and its TCRdb copy is limited to in-frame clones, with some not included. The data hold fewer than 3 million clones, with less than 95% observed a single time. Germline V gives CDR1 SGHTA, CDR2 FQGNSA. The CDR3 sequence is 18 residues long. V shed 4 bases, J shed 0 bases, and the junction held 11 bases outside the gene matches. Splitting of CD4+ cells produced CD45RA+ naive and CD45RA-negative memory subsets. The sequenced sample consisted of naive CD4+ T cells from PBMCs. The subset: CD45RA+ positively selected. This receptor was identified in a young man in good health. Some clones in this sample may be carry-over from other donors' samples. V gene TRBV7-2 combines with J gene TRBJ2-3; the match to TRBD2 covers 9 bases. CDR3 residues: CASSWPGTSFSSTDTQYF. The CDR3 DNA is TGTGCCAGCAGCTGGCCCGGGACTAGCTTCTCTAGCACAGATACGCAGTATTTT.